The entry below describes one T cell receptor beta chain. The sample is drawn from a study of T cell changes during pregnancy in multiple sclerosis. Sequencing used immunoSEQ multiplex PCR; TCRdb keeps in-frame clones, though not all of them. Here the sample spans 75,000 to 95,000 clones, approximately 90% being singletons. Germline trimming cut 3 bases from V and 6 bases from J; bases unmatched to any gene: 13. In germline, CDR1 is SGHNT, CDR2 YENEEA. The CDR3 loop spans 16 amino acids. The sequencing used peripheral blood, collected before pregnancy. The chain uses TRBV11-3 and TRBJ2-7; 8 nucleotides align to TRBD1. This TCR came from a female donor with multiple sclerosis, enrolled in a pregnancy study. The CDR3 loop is CASSFECRDRRREQYF. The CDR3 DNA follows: TGTGCCAGCAGCTTTGAGTGCCGGGACAGGAGGCGCGAGCAGTACTTC.